This entry lists 32 T cell receptor beta chains sequenced from one sample in a study of T cell repertoires in cytomegalovirus infection. Antigen specificity for these receptors is unknown. TCRdb re-called the reads through MiXCR, storing one row per CDR3 protein. In the table there are about 570,000 distinct CDR3 sequences, around two fifths of which are singletons. The sample here was cultured PBMCs, taken from culture after CMV antigen stimulation. The source of these receptors is a human donor in good health (CMV status not recorded). Some clones in this sample may be carry-over from other donors' samples.

The chain links TRBV7-2 to TRBJ2-3, with 9 bases matching TRBD2. The V gene's germline CDR1 is SGHTA and CDR2 FQGNSA. CDR3 length: 16 amino acids. J gave up 6 bases and V 6 bases, and 13 bases lay outside the gene matches. This CDR3 reads CASSFSPTGTSDTQYF. Here the CDR3 DNA reads TGTGCCAGCAGTTTTTCCCCCACCGGGACTAGCGATACGCAGTATTTT.

This chain uses TRBV6-5 with TRBJ1-5; tentative D call: TRBD1 (5 bases). Germline CDR1 reads MNHEY; CDR2 reads SVGAGI. The CDR3 covers 13 residues. The V end was cut by 8 bases, the J end by 2 bases, with 10 bases between. CDR3: CASGRVGNQPQHF. The CDR3 nucleotides are TGTGCCAGCGGCAGGGTCGGCAATCAGCCCCAGCATTTT.

This clonotype turned up a few times. The chain links TRBV20-1 to TRBJ2-1; TRBD2 matches 7 bases. The ends lost 5 bases at V and 5 bases at J; junction bases unmatched: 9. The V gene's germline CDR1 is DFQATT and CDR2 SNEGSKA (reference sequence). The CDR3 loop spans 14 amino acids. CDR3 coding DNA: TGCAGTGCTGGGGAGGGTATGGTCGACAATGAGCAGTTCTTC. Translating it yields CSAGEGMVDNEQFF.

V gene TRBV20-1 combines with J gene TRBJ2-5, with TRBD2 identical over 8 bases. Per the germline V gene, CDR1 is DFQATT and CDR2 is SNEGSKA (reference sequence). This CDR3 spans 16 amino acids. J lost 1 base, V lost 3 bases, and 10 bases had no gene match. CDR3 sequence: CSASPLRGGPQETQYF. DNA for the CDR3: TGCAGTGCTAGCCCTCTTCGGGGGGGGCCCCAAGAGACCCAGTACTTC.

The V and J genes are TRBV5-4 and TRBJ2-1; weak D call: TRBD2 (6 bases). The ends were cut back, 2 bases at V and 7 bases at J, with 16 bases in the middle. CDR1 and CDR2 (germline): SGHNT, YYREEE (reference sequence). This CDR3 is built from 15 residues. This chain's CDR3 is CASSLTPGDLNEQFF. CDR3 DNA sequence: TGTGCCAGCAGCTTAACGCCGGGGGACCTAAATGAGCAGTTCTTC.

J is TRBJ2-7 and V is TRBV6-1, with 8 bases lining up with TRBD1. The CDR3 length is 15 residues. V dropped 4 bases and J dropped 2; count of bases not matched to a gene: 7. Looked up from germline, CDR1 is MNHNS and CDR2 is SASEGT. The CDR3 DNA reads as TGTGCCAGCAGTGCCGGGACAGGCGGAACCTACGAGCAGTACTTC. Translated: CASSAGTGGTYEQYF.

The CDR3 DNA reads as TGTGCCAGCAGCATTCGGCTGGATGAGACCCAGTACTTC. Its translation: CASSIRLDETQYF. V gene TRBV11-2 combines with J gene TRBJ2-5; D ambiguous. Per the germline V gene, CDR1 is SGHAT and CDR2 is FQNNGV. This CDR3 is built from 13 residues. Trimming took off 5 bases at V and 5 bases at J, with 12 bases between the two ends. The whole variable domain, remainder taken from reference TRBV11-2 and TRBJ2-5, is EAGVAQSPRYKIIEKRQSVAFWCNPISGHATLYWYQQILGQGPKLLIQFQNNGVVDDSQLPKDRFSAERLKGVDSTLKIQPAKLEDSAVYLCASSIRLDETQYFGPGTRLLVL.

The V and J genes are TRBV7-2 and TRBJ2-2, with D unclear. This CDR3 is built from 13 residues. Germline lookup yields CDR1 SGHTA and CDR2 FQGNSA. Trimming stripped 5 bases from V and 6 bases from J, with 10 bases between. The CDR3 region has the DNA TGTGCCAGCAGCACAACCCGGGCCGGGGAGCTGTTTTTT. Translated: CASSTTRAGELFF.

The chain joins TRBV2 to TRBJ2-7; D may be TRBD1 (5 bases). The CDR3 runs 16 residues. Germline CDR1 reads SNHLY; CDR2 reads FYNNEI. With 0 bases removed from V and 4 bases from J, the gap between germline ends came to 16 bases. In nucleotides, the CDR3 is TGTGCCAGCAGTGAAGCGCCCGCACAGGTTTCTTACGAGCAGTACTTC. Translated: CASSEAPAQVSYEQYF.

This clonotype was found once. The V and J genes are TRBV7-4 and TRBJ1-4; D is uncertain. CDR1 and CDR2 (germline): SGHVT, SQSDAQ. The germline V and J ends were trimmed by 3 bases and 4 bases, with 12 bases remaining between them. The CDR3 spans 15 residues. The CDR3: CASSLLGGDNEKLFF. CDR3 bases: TGTGCCAGCAGCTTGTTGGGTGGGGATAATGAAAAACTGTTTTTT.

CDR3 DNA: TGTGCCAGCAGTTTATTAGGGACAGCTGGCTACACCTTC. Protein: CASSLLGTAGYTF. The gene calls are TRBV28 and TRBJ1-2; the match to TRBD1 covers 7 bases. With V trimmed by 1 base and J by 7 bases, 3 bases remained unmatched. Looked up from germline, CDR1 is MDHEN and CDR2 is SYDVKM. There are 13 residues in the CDR3.

V is TRBV20-1 and J is TRBJ1-1; the D gene is possibly TRBD1 (5 bases). Trimming took 2 bases from V and 6 from J, leaving 10 bases between them. This CDR3 is 12 amino acids long. Germline values: CDR1 DFQATT, CDR2 SNEGSKA (reference sequence). The CDR3 region has the DNA TGCAGTGCTAGATCCAGGGCCGCTGAAGCTTTCTTT. Translation gives CSARSRAAEAFF.

The table lists this clonotype with a few counts. This sequence joins TRBV12-3 or TRBV12-4 and TRBJ1-5; D remains ambiguous. With 1 base removed from V and 4 bases from J, the gap between germline ends came to 8 bases. The CDR3 totals 14 residues. The CDR3 DNA sequence: TGTGCCAGCAGTTTAGGGGCCGTAAATCAGCCCCAGCATTTT. Translated: CASSLGAVNQPQHF.

This clonotype was counted only a few times. The CDR3 region has the DNA TGTGCCAGCAGCCGTGAGCGGGAGGCCGGGGAGCTGTTTTTT. Protein sequence: CASSREREAGELFF. This chain links TRBV7-2 with TRBJ2-2; 9 positions match TRBD2. CDR3 length: 14 residues. Trimming cost V 5 bases and J 6 bases; bases outside gene matches: 4. CDR1 is SGHTA, CDR2 FQGNSA, per germline.

This clonotype has a handful of counts. The rearrangement uses TRBV5-6 and TRBJ2-7, with no clear D. This CDR3 contains 13 residues. CDR1 and CDR2 from the germline V gene are SGHDT and YYEEEE. The V and J ends lost 0 bases and 7 bases respectively, with 11 bases between them. DNA for the CDR3: TGTGCCAGCAGCTTGGGTCTACTGTGGGAGCAGTACTTC. Translated, it gives CASSLGLLWEQYF.

This clonotype was detected only a few times. The chain combines TRBV4-1 with TRBJ2-5; possibly TRBD1 or TRBD2 for D (5 bases each). This CDR3 spans 16 amino acids. With 4 bases removed from V and 0 bases from J, the gap between germline ends came to 15 bases. Germline assignment: CDR1 MGHRA and CDR2 YSYEKL. CDR3 DNA: TGCGCCAGCAGCCCGCGCCCGGGACGAGACCAAGAGACCCAGTACTTC. Its protein is CASSPRPGRDQETQYF.

The genes are TRBV7-9 and TRBJ1-1; D may be TRBD1 (6 bases). CDR3 size: 11 residues. The germline CDR1 and CDR2 sequences are SEHNR and FQNEAQ (reference sequence). Trimming took 5 bases from V and 10 from J, leaving 11 bases between them. CDR3 coding DNA: TGTGCCAGCAGCGCCCAGGGGCCAGCTTTCTTT. As protein: CASSAQGPAFF. Looking up the rest from reference TRBV7-9 and TRBJ1-1 gives the full variable domain: DTGVSQNPRHKITKRGQNVTFRCDPISEHNRLYWYRQTLGQGPEFLTYFQNEAQLEKSRLLSDRFSAERPKGSFSTLEIQRTEQGDSAMYLCASSAQGPAFFGQGTRLTVV.

This chain links TRBV5-1 with TRBJ2-7, with D perhaps TRBD1 (5 bases). Looked up from germline, CDR1 is SGHRS and CDR2 is YFSETQ. Trimming took 0 bases from V and 4 from J, leaving 14 bases between them. This CDR3 contains 15 residues. In DNA form, the CDR3 reads TGCGCCAGCAGCTTGGGGGGCCCCCTAGTATACGAGCAGTACTTC. Translating it yields CASSLGGPLVYEQYF.

This clonotype showed up just a few times. This rearrangement joins TRBV7-2 to TRBJ2-1, with 16 nucleotides matching TRBD2. The V gene's germline CDR1 is SGHTA and CDR2 FQGNSA. J gave up 10 bases and V 6 bases, and 6 bases lay outside the gene matches. The CDR3 consists of 15 residues. CDR3 bases: TGTGCCAGCAGTTCGGGACTAGCGGGAGGGGCGGAGCAGTTCTTC. Translation gives CASSSGLAGGAEQFF.

A word on this clonotype: Relative to the germline gene, one junction end is altered; a read error may explain this. The chain links TRBV4-1 to TRBJ2-1, with D perhaps matching TRBD1 or TRBD2 (6 bases each). The germline CDR1 and CDR2 sequences are MGHRA and YSYEKL. The CDR3 extends over 14 amino acids. CDR3 in amino acids: CTSSQDLGGYEQFF. CDR3 DNA sequence: TGCACCAGCAGCCAAGATTTAGGGGGGTATGAGCAGTTCTTC.

CDR3: CASHPGSYNEQFF. The CDR3 DNA is TGCGCCAGCCATCCGGGGAGTTACAATGAGCAGTTCTTC. V and J are TRBV5-1 and TRBJ2-1; D possibly corresponds to TRBD2 (5 bases). This CDR3 is built from 13 residues. Germline V gives CDR1 SGHRS, CDR2 YFSETQ. V was trimmed by 7 bases and J by 4 bases, leaving 12 bases between them.

The chain uses TRBV2 and TRBJ2-1, with D possibly TRBD1 on 5 matching bases. CDR3 length: 14 amino acids. The V and J ends lost 7 bases and 2 bases respectively, with 12 bases between them. CDR1 is SNHLY, CDR2 FYNNEI, per germline. The CDR3 protein is CASIPGRAYNEQFF. DNA of the CDR3: TGTGCCAGCATCCCGGGCAGGGCCTACAATGAGCAGTTCTTC.

The chain is built from TRBV5-4 and TRBJ2-3; the match to TRBD1 covers 8 bases. CDR1 and CDR2 (germline): SGHNT, YYREEE (reference sequence). The V segment lost 4 bases and the J segment 2 bases; nucleotides outside the gene matches: 6. This CDR3 spans 15 amino acids. CDR3 region: CASSGKTGDTDTQYF. As DNA, the CDR3 is TGTGCCAGCAGCGGTAAGACAGGGGACACAGATACGCAGTATTTT.

Many counts were recorded for this clonotype. The chain carries TRBV7-2 and TRBJ1-1; no firm D call. Germline V gene data show CDR1 as SGHTA and CDR2 as FQGNSA. The V end lost 3 bases, the J end lost 3 bases, and 5 bases lay between the germline ends. This CDR3 is 12 amino acids long. CDR3 sequence reads: CASSFQDTEAFF. CDR3 bases: TGTGCCAGCAGCTTCCAAGACACTGAAGCTTTCTTT.

The chain joins TRBV10-3 to TRBJ2-2, with 7 bases aligning to TRBD1. With 3 bases clipped from V and 4 bases from J, the junction kept 5 bases outside the gene matches. The length of the CDR3 is 15 residues. Per germline, CDR1 ENHRY and CDR2 SYGVKD. CDR3 in amino acids: CAISDHRDSTGELFF. The CDR3 region has the DNA TGTGCCATCAGTGATCACCGGGACAGCACCGGGGAGCTGTTTTTT.

J is TRBJ1-2 and V is TRBV12-3 or TRBV12-4, with D perhaps TRBD1 (6 bases). This CDR3 region has 12 residues. V was shortened by 11 bases and J by 3 bases, with 13 bases between the two germline ends. CDR3 nucleotide sequence: TGTGCCTACAGGGCCAGGGACTATGGCTACACCTTC. It yields the protein CAYRARDYGYTF.

This clonotype occurred a few times. The chain links TRBV12-3 or TRBV12-4 to TRBJ2-1; 11 nucleotides agree with TRBD2. With V trimmed by 8 bases and J by 9 bases, 6 bases remained unmatched. The CDR3 has 13 amino acids. The chain's CDR3 is CASSPTSGTEQFF. CDR3 bases: TGTGCCAGCTCACCGACTAGCGGGACTGAGCAGTTCTTC.

This rearrangement joins TRBV7-6 to TRBJ2-5; D gene ambiguous. Germline V gene data show CDR1 as SGHVS and CDR2 as FNYEAQ. This CDR3 has 13 residues. Trimming left V 5 bases short and J 4 bases short, with 11 bases between. As DNA, the CDR3 is TGTGCCAGCAGCCTCCGGGTAGCAGAGACCCAGTACTTC. Translating gives CASSLRVAETQYF.

V usage is TRBV4-3 and J usage is TRBJ2-3, with D maybe TRBD1 (6 bases). The V and J ends lost 0 bases and 0 bases respectively, with 13 bases between them. Germline V lookup: CDR1 LGHNA, CDR2 YSLEER. This CDR3 region has 17 residues. The chain's CDR3 is CASSQDNRDWSTDTQYF. The CDR3 region has the DNA TGCGCCAGCAGCCAAGATAACAGGGATTGGAGCACAGATACGCAGTATTTT.

This clonotype was counted a few times. At one of its ends the junction is not consistent with the germline gene, which may arise from a read error. The chain couples TRBV12-3 or TRBV12-4 to TRBJ2-7, with D perhaps matching TRBD1 or TRBD2 (6 bases each). The CDR3 spans 13 residues. CDR3 loop: CASSLGGLHEQYF. The CDR3, as DNA: TGTGCCAGCAGCTTAGGGGGGCTTCACGAGCAGTACTTC.

In its sample, this clonotype was seen once. The genes are TRBV4-3 and TRBJ2-3, with TRBD2 matching 7 bases. The CDR3 spans 19 residues. Germline trimming cut 1 base from V and 2 bases from J; bases unmatched to any gene: 15. Germline loops: CDR1 LGHNA, CDR2 YSLEER. The CDR3 protein is CASSQASAGVPPITDTQYF. The CDR3 DNA is TGCGCCAGCAGCCAAGCTTCTGCGGGAGTGCCGCCTATCACAGATACGCAGTATTTT.

This CDR3 is CASSPRLAGGSDTQYF. CDR3 coding DNA: TGTGCCAGCAGCCCCCGACTAGCGGGAGGGTCAGATACGCAGTATTTT. J is TRBJ2-3 and V is TRBV7-2; TRBD2 agrees at 14 bases. The CDR3 covers 16 residues. V was clipped by 5 bases and J by 4 bases; unmatched bases: 5. CDR1 is SGHTA, CDR2 FQGNSA, per germline.